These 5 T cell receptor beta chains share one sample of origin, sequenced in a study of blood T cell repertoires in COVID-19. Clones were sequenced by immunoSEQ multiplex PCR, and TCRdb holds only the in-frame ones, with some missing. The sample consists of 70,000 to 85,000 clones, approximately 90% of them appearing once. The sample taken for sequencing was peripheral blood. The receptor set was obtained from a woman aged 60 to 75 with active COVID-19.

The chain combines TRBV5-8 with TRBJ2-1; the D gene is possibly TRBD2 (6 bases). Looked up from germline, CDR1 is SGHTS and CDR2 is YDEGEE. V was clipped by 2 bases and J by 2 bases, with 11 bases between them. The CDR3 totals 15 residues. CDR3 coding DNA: TGTGCCAGCAGCTTAGGACTACCACCCTACAATGAGCAGTTCTTC. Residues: CASSLGLPPYNEQFF.

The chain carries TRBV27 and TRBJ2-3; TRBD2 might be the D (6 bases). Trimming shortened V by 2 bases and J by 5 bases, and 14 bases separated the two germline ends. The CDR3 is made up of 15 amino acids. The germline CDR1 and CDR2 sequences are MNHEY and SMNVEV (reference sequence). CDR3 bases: TGTGCCAGCAGTTTAAATCCTGGAGGGGAAGATACGCAGTATTTT. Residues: CASSLNPGGEDTQYF.

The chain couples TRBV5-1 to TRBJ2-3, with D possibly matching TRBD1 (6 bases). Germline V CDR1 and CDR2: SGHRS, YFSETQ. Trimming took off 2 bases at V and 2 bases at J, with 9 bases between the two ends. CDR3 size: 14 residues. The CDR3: CASSLGGITDTQYF. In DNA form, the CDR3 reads TGCGCCAGCAGCTTAGGGGGTATCACAGATACGCAGTATTTT.

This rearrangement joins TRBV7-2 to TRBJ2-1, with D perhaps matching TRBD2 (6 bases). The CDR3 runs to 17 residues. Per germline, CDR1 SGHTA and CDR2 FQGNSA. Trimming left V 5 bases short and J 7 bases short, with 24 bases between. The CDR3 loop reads CASSDQTSLVVGNEQFF. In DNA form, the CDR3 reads TGTGCCAGCAGCGATCAGACTAGTTTAGTTGTGGGGAATGAGCAGTTCTTC.

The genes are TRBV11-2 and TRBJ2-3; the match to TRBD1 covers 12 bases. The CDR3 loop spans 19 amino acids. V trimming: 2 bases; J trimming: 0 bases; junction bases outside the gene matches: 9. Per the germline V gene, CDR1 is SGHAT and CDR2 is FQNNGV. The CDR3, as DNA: TGTGCCAGCAGCTTAAGGGGCCTGGGACAGGGGGCAAGCACAGATACGCAGTATTTT. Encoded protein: CASSLRGLGQGASTDTQYF.